One and the same sample provided the 10 T cell receptor beta chains below, sequenced in a study of OX40 agonist ivuxolimab in advanced cancers. The data were produced by immunoSEQ multiplex PCR, yet TCRdb's version contains in-frame clones alone and is incomplete. The sample carries about 71,000 clones, about 73% recorded once. This material consisted of CD4+ or CD8+ T cells sorted from blood, taken in a trial of the OX40 agonist ivuxolimab. Source of these receptors: an adult with an advanced solid tumor such as melanoma, head and neck, liver or kidney cancer.

This chain links TRBV6-6 with TRBJ1-5; 10 nucleotides match TRBD1. CDR3 length equals 15 residues. V was clipped by 6 bases and J by 4 bases; unmatched bases: 6. Germline CDR1 is MNHNY and CDR2 is SVGAGI (reference sequence). CDR3 sequence: CASRGRTGGNQPQHF. Written as DNA, the CDR3 is TGTGCCAGCAGGGGCAGGACAGGGGGAAATCAGCCCCAGCATTTT.

CDR3 in DNA: TGTGCCAGCAGCACTCGACTAGCGGGGAACAATGAGCAGTTCTTC. It encodes CASSTRLAGNNEQFF. The gene calls are TRBV9 and TRBJ2-1; 11 bases are shared with TRBD2. This CDR3 contains 15 residues. Germline values: CDR1 SGDLS, CDR2 YYNGEE. V was pared by 4 bases and J by 5 bases, with 5 bases of the junction left unmatched. The full variable domain, with the rest looked up from reference TRBV9 and TRBJ2-1, is DSGVTQTPKHLITATGQRVTLRCSPRSGDLSVYWYQQSLDQGLQFLIQYYNGEERAKGNILERFSAQQFPDLHSELNLSSLELGDSALYFCASSTRLAGNNEQFFGPGTRLTVL.

This chain connects TRBV5-1 to TRBJ2-3; D gene unclear. The CDR3 is 14 amino acids. Deletions cut 4 bases from V and 2 bases from J, with 11 bases between. The germline CDR1 and CDR2 sequences are SGHRS and YFSETQ. Here the CDR3 reads CASSADQATDTQYF. The CDR3 DNA reads TGCGCCAGCAGCGCAGACCAAGCCACAGATACGCAGTATTTT.

This chain uses TRBV5-1 with TRBJ1-2; the D is unclear. The V gene lost 0 bases and the J gene lost 5 bases, with 14 bases spanning the gap. This CDR3 is built from 15 residues. Looked up from germline, CDR1 is SGHRS and CDR2 is YFSETQ. The CDR3 coding sequence is TGCGCCAGCAGCTTGGCAATCCGGGCTGATTATGGCTACACCTTC. Translated, it gives CASSLAIRADYGYTF.

The chain employs TRBV5-1 and TRBJ2-5, with D unclear. Germline-derived CDR1 and CDR2 are SGHRS and YFSETQ. V lost 0 bases to trimming and J lost 1 base, with 1 base between them. This CDR3 comprises 12 residues. The CDR3 DNA follows: TGCGCCAGCAGCTTGGGCCAAGAGACCCAGTACTTC. Amino acid sequence: CASSLGQETQYF.

This chain connects TRBV7-9 to TRBJ1-6; no clear D gene. With 3 bases removed from V and 7 bases from J, the gap between germline ends came to 4 bases. This CDR3 contains 12 residues. Germline-derived CDR1 and CDR2 are SEHNR and FQNEAQ (reference sequence). CDR3 amino acids: CASSLANSPLHF. The CDR3, as DNA: TGTGCCAGCAGCTTGGCCAATTCACCCCTCCACTTT.

This clone was detected a few times. The rearrangement joins TRBV19 to TRBJ1-5; D not resolved. V was trimmed by 3 bases and J by 6 bases, leaving 9 bases between them. Germline V lookup: CDR1 LNHDA, CDR2 SQIVND (reference sequence). This CDR3 comprises 13 residues. CDR3 amino acids: CASSMNGGQPQHF. The CDR3, as DNA: TGTGCCAGTAGTATGAATGGAGGTCAGCCCCAGCATTTT.

The chain carries TRBV4-2 and TRBJ2-7; the match to TRBD2 covers 8 bases. Trimming took 0 bases from V and 0 from J; bases not matched to a gene: 10. This CDR3 has 18 amino acids. The V gene's germline CDR1 is LGHNA and CDR2 YNFKEQ. CDR3 loop: CASSQDRGVAGHSYEQYF. DNA for the CDR3: TGTGCCAGCAGCCAAGATAGGGGGGTAGCGGGACACTCCTACGAGCAGTACTTC.

This rearrangement joins TRBV18 to TRBJ1-1; D is unresolved. Trimming removed 3 bases at V and 1 base at J, with 6 bases between. The CDR3 is 13 residues long. Germline V CDR1 and CDR2: KGHSH, LQKENI. CDR3 DNA: TGTGCCAGCTCACCCCACAAGAACACTGAAGCTTTCTTT. Amino acid sequence: CASSPHKNTEAFF.

This sequence joins TRBV27 and TRBJ2-3; D is perhaps TRBD2 (7 bases). Germline CDR1 and CDR2: MNHEY and SMNVEV (reference sequence). The V end lost 6 bases, the J end lost 4 bases, and 20 bases lay between the germline ends. CDR3 length equals 16 residues. CDR3 DNA sequence: TGTGCCAGCAGAAATGATCTAGCGGAGGGGGCAGATACGCAGTATTTT. Encoded protein: CASRNDLAEGADTQYF.